This T cell receptor (beta chain) was observed in a study of vaccination effects on CD4 cells after COVID-19. On the study more broadly: Post-vaccine sampling occurred a median 72 days after the second dose. Study findings and constraints: Only a single clone (1 of 255 vaccine-induced clones in healthy vaccinees) cross-reacted with common cold coronaviruses.

Antigen-specific CD4+ T cells were expanded with viral peptide pools in the ViraFEST assay before sequencing. Between days 9 and 11 of culture, CD4+ T cells were separated out. The participants, recipients of two vaccine doses, got either BNT162b2 or mRNA-1273. Absence of prior SARS-CoV-2 infection characterized the vaccine recipients, who showed negative nucleocapsid antibodies. IL-2 at 10 IU/ml and peptides at around 10 ug/ml were added to cultured PBMC, about 1.8 million per well. Assay used: immunoSEQ multiplex PCR; TCRdb lists only in-frame clones, some missing. In the table there are 25,000 to 35,000 clones, roughly four fifths of which are singletons. CDR3 size: 13 residues. Germline CDR1 and CDR2: SGHTA and FQGNSA. V was clipped by 5 bases and J by 9 bases; unmatched bases: 8. This clone has just one count. The antigen remains undetermined.

This specimen was CD4+ T cells from PBMCs cultured with HCoV-OC43 spike peptides, taken after COVID-19 vaccination. This sample's subset: HCoV-OC43 spike overlapping peptide pool stimulation. The receptor was derived from a human donor who received a COVID-19 vaccine. V is TRBV7-2 and J is TRBJ2-5; TRBD1 matches 8 bases. The CDR3 loop is CASSPDRAGSQYF. The CDR3 region has the DNA TGTGCCAGCAGCCCGGACAGGGCGGGATCCCAGTACTTC.